This TCR beta chain is from a study of cytomegalovirus exposure and HLA in healthy donors. Primers: 60 Vbeta forward and 13 Jbeta reverse. Profiling relied on immunoSEQ multiplex PCR, and the TCRdb table lists in-frame clones only, not all of them. The table has 160,000 or so clones, roughly 77% seen once. The trim removed 7 bases at V and 5 bases at J, leaving 8 bases unmatched. There are 14 residues in the CDR3. Germline assignment: CDR1 MNHEY and CDR2 SVGAGI. This receptor was taken from a young man in good health and CMV-seropositive. The chain has TRBV6-5 and TRBJ2-7; TRBD1 matches at 10 bases. The sequenced material came from PBMCs. The CDR3 protein is CASKPGQGIHEQYF. The DNA of the CDR3 is TGTGCCAGCAAACCGGGACAGGGGATCCACGAGCAGTACTTC.